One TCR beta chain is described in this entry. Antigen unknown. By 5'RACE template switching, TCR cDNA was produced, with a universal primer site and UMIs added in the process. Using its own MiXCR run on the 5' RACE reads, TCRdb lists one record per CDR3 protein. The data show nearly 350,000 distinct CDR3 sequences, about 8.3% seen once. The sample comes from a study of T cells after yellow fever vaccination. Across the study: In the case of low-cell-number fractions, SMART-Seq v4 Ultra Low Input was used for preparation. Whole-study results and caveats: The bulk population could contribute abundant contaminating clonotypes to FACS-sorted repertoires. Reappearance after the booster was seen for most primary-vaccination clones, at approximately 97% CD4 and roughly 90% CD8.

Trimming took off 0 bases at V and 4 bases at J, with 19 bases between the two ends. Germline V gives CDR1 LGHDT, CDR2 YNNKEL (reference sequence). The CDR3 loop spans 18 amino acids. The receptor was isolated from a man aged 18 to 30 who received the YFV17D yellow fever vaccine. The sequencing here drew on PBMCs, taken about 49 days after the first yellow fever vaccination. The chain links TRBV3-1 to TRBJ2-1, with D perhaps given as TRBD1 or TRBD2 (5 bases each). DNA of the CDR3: TGTGCCAGCAGCCAAGAAGGGATCGCCGTGGGGGTATACAATGAGCAGTTCTTC. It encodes CASSQEGIAVGVYNEQFF.